Sequencing of this T cell receptor (beta chain) was carried out in a study of CD4 T cells in relation to SARS-CoV-2 and coronaviruses. Study background: TCR beta CDR3s were sequenced after 10-day antigen culture of PBMCs. Study-wide findings and caveats: No crossreactivity against non-spike viral proteins was tested here.

V gave up 0 bases and J gave up 0 bases, with 11 bases separating them. Germline CDR1 and CDR2: KGHSH and LQKENI. The CDR3 runs to 16 residues. For this clone: Its cognate antigen is unknown.

CD4+ T cells from unexposed donors were obtained before the COVID-19 pandemic (2011-2018). Isolation of CD4+ T cells took place after less than twelve days in culture. As cell numbers allowed, unexposed-donor CD4+ T cells faced SARS-CoV-2 S/N and four cold-coronavirus spikes. Clones were sequenced by immunoSEQ multiplex PCR, and TCRdb holds only the in-frame ones, with some missing. This sample has approximately 20,000 clones, with roughly four fifths found just once. The chain employs TRBV18 and TRBJ1-1, with a possible D match to TRBD1 (5 bases). The sequence derives from a human donor in good health. The sample taken for sequencing was CD4+ T cells from PBMCs, cultured in vitro. CDR3: CASSPPRSGVNTEAFF. The CDR3 coding sequence is TGTGCCAGCTCACCACCCCGATCGGGGGTGAACACTGAAGCTTTCTTT.